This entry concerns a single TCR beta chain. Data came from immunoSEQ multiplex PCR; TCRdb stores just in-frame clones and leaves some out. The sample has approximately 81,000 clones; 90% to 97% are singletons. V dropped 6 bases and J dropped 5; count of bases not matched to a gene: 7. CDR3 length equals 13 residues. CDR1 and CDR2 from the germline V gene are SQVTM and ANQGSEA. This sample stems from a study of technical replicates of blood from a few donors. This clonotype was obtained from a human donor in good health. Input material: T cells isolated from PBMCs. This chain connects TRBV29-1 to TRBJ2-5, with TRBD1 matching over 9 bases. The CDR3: CSVPTGGEETQYF. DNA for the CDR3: TGCAGCGTACCGACAGGGGGAGAGGAGACCCAGTACTTC.